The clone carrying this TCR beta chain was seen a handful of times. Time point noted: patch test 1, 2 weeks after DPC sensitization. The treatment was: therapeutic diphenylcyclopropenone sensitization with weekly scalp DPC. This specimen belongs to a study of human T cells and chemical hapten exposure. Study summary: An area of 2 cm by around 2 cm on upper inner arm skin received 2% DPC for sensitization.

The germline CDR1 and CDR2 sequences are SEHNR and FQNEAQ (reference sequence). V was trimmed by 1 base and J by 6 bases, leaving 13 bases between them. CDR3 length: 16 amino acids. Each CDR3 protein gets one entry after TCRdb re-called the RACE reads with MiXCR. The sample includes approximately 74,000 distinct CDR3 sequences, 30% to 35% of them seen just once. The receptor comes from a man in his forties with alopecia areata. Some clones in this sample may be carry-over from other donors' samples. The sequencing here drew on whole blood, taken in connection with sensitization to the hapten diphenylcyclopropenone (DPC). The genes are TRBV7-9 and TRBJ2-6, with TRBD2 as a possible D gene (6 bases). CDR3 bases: TGTGCCAGCAGCTTAGGAGGGAGGACATCGGCCAACGTCCTGACTTTC. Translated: CASSLGGRTSANVLTF. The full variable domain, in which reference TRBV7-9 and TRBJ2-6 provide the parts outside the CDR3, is DTGVSQNPRHKITKRGQNVTFRCDPISEHNRLYWYRQTLGQGPEFLTYFQNEAQLEKSRLLSDRFSAERPKGSFSTLEIQRTEQGDSAMYLCASSLGGRTSANVLTFGAGSRLTVL.